The sequence of this T cell receptor (beta chain) was determined in a study of cytotoxic CD8 clonotypes in ibrutinib-treated CLL. Study-wide results and limits: Clonality correlated strongly with circulating CD8+ T cells and exceeded age-matched healthy donors at baseline.

With respect to this clone: Its cognate antigen is unknown.

Trimming shortened V by 1 base and J by 2 bases, and 12 bases separated the two germline ends. The CDR3 is made up of 15 amino acids. Germline assignment: CDR1 MGHRA and CDR2 YSYEKL. The data were produced by immunoSEQ multiplex PCR, yet TCRdb's version contains in-frame clones alone and is incomplete. The table records 250,000 to 350,000 clones, approximately 79% of them present only once. The clonotype comes from a human donor with chronic lymphocytic leukemia. Sequenced here: PBMCs, sampled at disease progression, from a patient treated with ibrutinib. J is TRBJ2-7 and V is TRBV4-1, with D perhaps given as TRBD1 or TRBD2 (5 bases each). The CDR3 spells CASSQVKGPTYEQYF. In DNA form, the CDR3 reads TGCGCCAGCAGCCAAGTAAAGGGACCTACCTACGAGCAGTACTTC.